The 14 T cell receptor beta chains below all came from one sample that was sequenced in a study of blood T cells in healthy people across ages. A second PCR of roughly 7 to 11 cycles used a sample-barcoded 5' primer and a J-beta primer mix. Each CDR3 protein is one row after TCRdb ran MiXCR on the 5' RACE reads. The sample comprises 500,000 to 650,000 distinct CDR3 sequences, 27% of which are singletons, and 3.6% rests with the top ten. These data were likewise used in another study, on T cells of mothers and their children.

Sequencing used blood. The receptor source for this set is a boy aged 2 to 10 in good health.

This clonotype appeared a few times. The chain has TRBV6-5 and TRBJ2-7; TRBD1 is a possible D gene (5 bases). Germline lookup yields CDR1 MNHEY and CDR2 SVGAGI. The CDR3 runs 15 residues. Trimming removed 2 bases from V and 2 bases from J, with 13 bases in between. This CDR3 is CASSYRQGGTYEQYF. The CDR3 DNA reads TGTGCCAGCAGTTACAGGCAGGGTGGGACCTACGAGCAGTACTTC.

This chain's CDR3 is CSASRSGGPYNEQFF. CDR3 bases: TGCAGTGCTAGCAGGTCGGGGGGACCCTACAATGAGCAGTTCTTC. J is TRBJ2-1 and V is TRBV20-1, with 7 bases that match TRBD2. The CDR3 runs to 15 residues. With 3 bases clipped from V and 2 bases from J, the junction kept 7 bases outside the gene matches. The germline gives CDR1 DFQATT, CDR2 SNEGSKA (reference sequence).

Concerning this clonotype: Sequence at one end of the junction differs from germline and may be a read error. V and J are TRBV7-9 and TRBJ2-5, with D uncertain. The assigned J gene may be wrong: the sequence end matches TRBJ2-1 better. The CDR3 contains 15 residues. Looked up from germline, CDR1 is SEHNR and CDR2 is FQNEAQ (reference sequence). CDR3 bases: TGTGCCAGCAGCTCGTTCGGCGTTGGGTTCAATGGGCAGTTCTTC. Residues: CASSSFGVGFNGQFF.

The chain joins TRBV7-9 to TRBJ2-4; 11 bases are a match to TRBD1. Germline V lookup: CDR1 SEHNR, CDR2 FQNEAQ (reference sequence). CDR3 size: 17 residues. The V and J ends lost 5 bases and 3 bases, in that order; junction bases with no gene match: 9. CDR3 loop: CASSTRTGGNGKNIQYF. DNA for the CDR3: TGTGCCAGCAGCACCCGGACAGGGGGCAATGGCAAAAACATTCAGTACTTC.

The rearrangement joins TRBV12-3 or TRBV12-4 to TRBJ2-6; the D gene is possibly TRBD2 (6 bases). The ends were cut back, 6 bases at V and 3 bases at J, with 18 bases in the middle. The CDR3 contains 17 residues. The CDR3 DNA sequence: TGTGCCAGCAGCACCGGGAGACGGTATAGTGGGGCCAACGTCCTGACTTTC. The encoded protein is CASSTGRRYSGANVLTF.

This clonotype was counted only a few times. This chain links TRBV4-1 with TRBJ2-1, with D tentatively TRBD1 (5 bases). Germline-derived CDR1 and CDR2 are MGHRA and YSYEKL. The length of the CDR3 is 16 residues. V was cut by 1 base and J by 6 bases, with 16 bases left in between. CDR3: CASSQVLGAPSNEQFF. The CDR3 nucleotides read TGCGCCAGCAGCCAAGTTTTAGGGGCTCCTTCCAATGAGCAGTTCTTC.

This clonotype was detected only a few times. The chain has TRBV5-6 and TRBJ2-2; unclear D gene. This CDR3 region has 16 residues. V lost 4 bases, J lost 2 bases, and 15 bases lay in between. Germline V gives CDR1 SGHDT, CDR2 YYEEEE. CDR3: CASSRKDPLNTGELFF. The CDR3 DNA sequence: TGTGCCAGCAGCCGAAAGGACCCCCTCAACACCGGGGAGCTGTTTTTT.

This clonotype was counted a few times. The rearrangement uses TRBV3-1 and TRBJ2-2, with a weak D call TRBD2 (6 bases). Trimming removed 1 base at V and 6 bases at J, with 18 bases between. Germline CDR1 and CDR2: LGHDT and YNNKEL (reference sequence). The length of the CDR3 is 17 residues. CDR3 loop: CASSQGVAARRAGELFF. DNA for the CDR3: TGTGCCAGCAGCCAAGGGGTAGCGGCCAGGAGGGCCGGGGAGCTGTTTTTT.

The rearrangement links TRBV12-3 or TRBV12-4 to TRBJ2-5; tentative D call: TRBD2 (6 bases). The J call is doubtful: the DNA matches TRBJ2-1 better. There are 14 residues in the CDR3. As DNA, the CDR3 is TGTGCCAGCAGTTTAGAGGGACTTCTCAATGAGCAGTTCTTC. It yields the protein CASSLEGLLNEQFF.

The chain links TRBV15 to TRBJ1-4, with D possibly being TRBD1 (6 bases). Germline lookup yields CDR1 LNHNV and CDR2 YYDKDF (reference sequence). Trimming stripped 4 bases from V and 5 bases from J, with 17 bases between. The CDR3 runs 16 residues. Here the CDR3 DNA reads TGTGCCACCAGCAAAAGGGACATTGGGAAGAATGAAAAACTGTTTTTT. Its translation: CATSKRDIGKNEKLFF.

V is TRBV5-1 and J is TRBJ2-5; weak D call: TRBD1 (5 bases). TRBJ2-1 explains the end of the DNA better; the J call may be wrong. This CDR3 is built from 15 residues. The germline gives CDR1 SGHRS, CDR2 YFSETQ. CDR3 coding DNA: TGCGCCAGCAGCTTGTTTTCTGGACAAATCAATGAGCAGTTCTTC. Amino acids: CASSLFSGQINEQFF.

As regards this clonotype: The junction does not match germline at one end; this may be a read error. V usage is TRBV5-1 and J usage is TRBJ1-2, with 9 bases aligning to TRBD1. CDR1 is SGHRS, CDR2 YFSETQ, per germline. CDR3 length: 13 amino acids. The CDR3 coding sequence is TGCGCCAGCAGCTCGGACAGGGGTGTTGGCTACCCCTTC. Translated, it gives CASSSDRGVGYPF.

This clonotype was detected a few times. This chain connects TRBV29-1 to TRBJ1-1; a possible D gene is TRBD1 (5 bases). V dropped 8 bases and J dropped 3 bases, with 10 bases sitting between them. This CDR3 is built from 11 residues. Germline V gene data show CDR1 as SQVTM and CDR2 as ANQGSEA. The CDR3 DNA reads TGCAGCTTGACAGATGACACTGAAGCTTTCTTT. Protein product: CSLTDDTEAFF.

This chain uses TRBV5-1 with TRBJ1-2, with TRBD1 identical over 9 bases. This CDR3 region has 12 residues. Germline loops: CDR1 SGHRS, CDR2 YFSETQ. J gave up 4 bases and V 5 bases, and 0 bases lay outside the gene matches. This chain's CDR3 is CASRQGAYGYTF. Here the CDR3 DNA reads TGCGCCAGCAGACAGGGGGCCTATGGCTACACCTTC.